This entry lists 27 T cell receptor beta chains sequenced from one sample in a study of CD8+ T cells in alopecia areata. Isolated RNA was reverse transcribed into cDNA used as the sequencing template. Generated by immunoSEQ multiplex PCR, the TCRdb table keeps only in-frame clones and is missing some. The sample includes under 150,000 clones, approximately 65% of them seen just once. Material: CD8+ T cells sorted from blood. The receptors come from a human donor in good health.

The rearrangement joins TRBV29-1 to TRBJ1-2; D call uncertain. Trimming cost V 5 bases and J 4 bases, with 8 bases left between them. The CDR3 runs to 11 residues. Looked up from germline, CDR1 is SQVTM and CDR2 is ANQGSEA. CDR3 residues: CSVSESYGYTF. For the CDR3, the DNA is TGCAGCGTTTCAGAGAGCTATGGCTACACCTTC.

The V call is TRBV19, the J call TRBJ1-1; no definite D call. The V end lost 6 bases, the J end lost 5 bases, and 10 bases lay between the germline ends. Germline CDR1 and CDR2: LNHDA and SQIVND (reference sequence). The length of the CDR3 is 12 residues. CDR3 sequence (DNA): TGTGCCAGTAGCAAAGAGGAAACTGAAGCTTTCTTT. As protein: CASSKEETEAFF.

A few counts support this clone. The chain has TRBV10-3 and TRBJ2-2; 10 bases are a match to TRBD2. This CDR3 has 16 amino acids. Per the germline V gene, CDR1 is ENHRY and CDR2 is SYGVKD. Unmatched junction bases numbered 9, after V lost 6 bases and J lost 5 bases. The CDR3 spells CAISPGAGGETGELFF. CDR3 in DNA: TGTGCCATCAGCCCAGGAGCGGGAGGGGAGACCGGGGAGCTGTTTTTT.

This clone was recorded a few times. The chain couples TRBV30 to TRBJ1-3; D ambiguous. CDR3 length equals 14 residues. With 0 bases removed from V and 2 bases from J, the gap between germline ends came to 8 bases. Germline V gene sequence: CDR1 GTSNPN, CDR2 SVGIG (reference sequence). CDR3 DNA sequence: TGTGCCTGGAGTGTACACGGTCCTGGAAACACCATATATTTT. Encoded protein: CAWSVHGPGNTIYF.

The genes are TRBV28 and TRBJ2-1; D is unresolved. This CDR3 spans 12 amino acids. V was cut by 3 bases and J by 3 bases, with 3 bases left in between. Per the germline V gene, CDR1 is MDHEN and CDR2 is SYDVKM. The CDR3 loop reads CASSFGYNEQFF. The CDR3 coding sequence is TGTGCCAGCAGTTTCGGCTACAATGAGCAGTTCTTC.

This chain connects TRBV11-2 to TRBJ2-3, with 9 positions matching TRBD2. CDR3 length: 15 amino acids. The V gene's germline CDR1 is SGHAT and CDR2 FQNNGV. The V segment lost 6 bases and the J segment 0 bases; nucleotides outside the gene matches: 4. CDR3 region: CASSSGLASTDTQYF. CDR3 nucleotide sequence: TGTGCCAGCAGTTCCGGACTAGCGAGCACAGATACGCAGTATTTT.

The rearrangement links TRBV4-1 to TRBJ1-5; 10 nucleotides align to TRBD1. CDR3 length equals 15 residues. V lost 3 bases to trimming and J lost 6 bases; unmatched junction nucleotides: 5. Germline V CDR1 and CDR2: MGHRA, YSYEKL. CDR3 residues: CASSHPTGGPQPQHF. The CDR3 region has the DNA TGCGCCAGCAGCCACCCGACAGGGGGCCCTCAGCCCCAGCATTTT.

V and J are TRBV7-8 and TRBJ2-5; D not resolved. TRBJ2-7 matches the DNA end more closely, so the J call is doubtful. This CDR3 has 14 amino acids. The germline CDR1 and CDR2 sequences are SGHVS and FQNEAQ. Written as DNA, the CDR3 is TGTGCCAGCAGCCCCCCGGCTGGAGCCTACGAGCAGTACTTC. It is translated as CASSPPAGAYEQYF.

The chain combines TRBV5-6 with TRBJ2-1, with D uncertain. In germline, CDR1 is SGHDT, CDR2 YYEEEE. Trimming left V 3 bases short and J 12 bases short, with 10 bases between. The CDR3 runs to 11 residues. As DNA, the CDR3 is TGTGCCAGCAGCTCCCAGAGTCGGCAGTTCTTC. This encodes CASSSQSRQFF.

The genes are TRBV7-9 and TRBJ2-7, with TRBD2 as a possible D gene (6 bases). CDR1 is SEHNR, CDR2 FQNEAQ, per germline (reference sequence). Trimming removed 3 bases from V and 7 bases from J, with 10 bases in between. This CDR3 region has 12 residues. The CDR3 DNA sequence: TGTGCCAGCAGCTTCTCAGGGAGGGAGCAGTACTTC. Residues: CASSFSGREQYF.

The J gene is TRBJ2-7, the V gene TRBV7-9, with 11 bases that match TRBD2. The V gene end was trimmed by 0 bases and the J gene end by 0 bases; junction bases not matched to a gene: 7. This CDR3 is 18 amino acids long. Germline V lookup: CDR1 SEHNR, CDR2 FQNEAQ (reference sequence). In DNA, the CDR3 is TGTGCCAGCAGCTTAGCGGCTAGCGGGAGGACAAACTCCTACGAGCAGTACTTC. Its translation is CASSLAASGRTNSYEQYF.

In its sample, this clone was seen a few times. The J gene is TRBJ2-7, the V gene TRBV29-1; TRBD2 matches 7 bases. This CDR3 is 19 amino acids long. Germline trimming cut 1 base from V and 2 bases from J; bases unmatched to any gene: 20. Germline CDR1 and CDR2: SQVTM and ANQGSEA. The CDR3 spells CSVEVRGTTSHGATYEQYF. DNA of the CDR3: TGCAGCGTTGAAGTTAGGGGCACGACTAGCCACGGGGCCACCTACGAGCAGTACTTC.

The chain recombines TRBV30 with TRBJ2-1, with D maybe TRBD2 (5 bases). This CDR3 has 13 amino acids. The germline V gene encodes CDR1 GTSNPN and CDR2 SVGIG (reference sequence). V was cut by 3 bases and J by 7 bases, with 13 bases left in between. CDR3 amino acids: CAWSAWTGNEQFF. The CDR3 nucleotides are TGTGCCTGGAGCGCGTGGACGGGAAATGAGCAGTTCTTC.

The CDR3 region is CASSLARQGGVDGYTF. The CDR3 DNA sequence: TGTGCCAGCAGCTTGGCTCGACAGGGTGGAGTCGATGGCTACACCTTC. The chain employs TRBV5-4 and TRBJ1-2; 7 bases fit TRBD1. Germline CDR1 reads SGHNT; CDR2 reads YYREEE (reference sequence). V lost 0 bases, J lost 6 bases, and 11 bases stayed unmatched. This CDR3 is 16 amino acids long.

The chain employs TRBV11-1 and TRBJ2-7, with a possible D match to TRBD2 (5 bases). Germline assignment: CDR1 SGHAT and CDR2 FQDESV (reference sequence). The CDR3 has 13 residues. The V end was cut by 4 bases, the J end by 3 bases, with 10 bases between. The CDR3 loop reads CASSSWENYEQYF. CDR3 DNA sequence: TGTGCCAGCAGCTCTTGGGAGAACTACGAGCAGTACTTC.

This clone was found once. This chain connects TRBV5-4 to TRBJ2-1; D unresolved. Germline V gene data show CDR1 as SGHNT and CDR2 as YYREEE (reference sequence). V gave up 2 bases and J gave up 2 bases, with 17 bases separating them. The CDR3 spans 17 residues. The CDR3 loop is CASSFLLLTPPYNEQFF. The CDR3 DNA follows: TGTGCCAGCAGCTTTCTCCTTCTAACACCTCCCTACAATGAGCAGTTCTTC.

The sample holds a few counts of this clone. This chain connects TRBV6-5 to TRBJ2-7, with D tentatively TRBD1 or TRBD2 (5 bases each). Germline assignment: CDR1 MNHEY and CDR2 SVGAGI. The CDR3 has 14 residues. Trimming pared 5 bases from V and 9 bases from J, leaving 20 bases between. CDR3 sequence reads: CASSTGPMGRVQYF. The CDR3 region has the DNA TGTGCCAGCAGTACGGGACCCATGGGCAGGGTGCAGTACTTC.

V gene TRBV15 combines with J gene TRBJ2-1; unclear D gene. From germline, CDR1 is LNHNV and CDR2 YYDKDF (reference sequence). The CDR3 covers 14 residues. Trimming removed 3 bases at V and 5 bases at J, with 11 bases between. CDR3 residues: CATSSGQINNEQFF. The CDR3 region has the DNA TGTGCCACCAGCAGTGGGCAAATCAACAATGAGCAGTTCTTC.

The rearrangement joins TRBV29-1 to TRBJ1-5; 8 bases are a match to TRBD1. Germline V gene sequence: CDR1 SQVTM, CDR2 ANQGSEA. The V and J ends lost 3 bases and 5 bases, in that order; junction bases with no gene match: 18. The CDR3 is 18 amino acids. CDR3 region: CSVDHRRDRRPHHQPQHF. CDR3 sequence (DNA): TGCAGCGTTGATCACCGCCGGGACAGGCGACCTCACCATCAGCCCCAGCATTTT.

The chain has TRBV5-1 and TRBJ1-1; TRBD1 might be the D (6 bases). V lost 2 bases, J lost 7 bases, and 12 bases lay in between. The CDR3 runs to 13 residues. In germline, CDR1 is SGHRS, CDR2 YFSETQ. The CDR3 nucleotides read TGCGCCAGCAGCTTAGAAGGACAGATTGAAGCTTTCTTT. Translation gives CASSLEGQIEAFF.

This clone was seen more than once but under ten times. The chain joins TRBV7-9 to TRBJ2-1, with D tentatively TRBD2 (6 bases). V was trimmed by 5 bases and J by 0 bases, leaving 17 bases between them. In germline, CDR1 is SEHNR, CDR2 FQNEAQ (reference sequence). CDR3 length: 17 amino acids. CDR3 residues: CASSPWLAPSSYNEQFF. The CDR3 DNA follows: TGTGCCAGCAGCCCCTGGCTAGCGCCCAGCTCCTACAATGAGCAGTTCTTC.

The rearrangement uses TRBV7-9 and TRBJ2-1; 10 bases are shared with TRBD1. The CDR3 consists of 16 residues. Germline trimming cut 4 bases from V and 7 bases from J; bases unmatched to any gene: 10. Germline V gene sequence: CDR1 SEHNR, CDR2 FQNEAQ (reference sequence). CDR3 nucleotide sequence: TGTGCCAGCAGCTCCGCCGGGACAGGGGTACTGAATGAGCAGTTCTTC. The encoded protein is CASSSAGTGVLNEQFF.

The V and J genes are TRBV27 and TRBJ2-3; a weak D match, TRBD2 (6 bases). Trimming removed 2 bases at V and 4 bases at J, with 7 bases between. This CDR3 comprises 13 residues. Germline V gene data show CDR1 as MNHEY and CDR2 as SMNVEV (reference sequence). In DNA, the CDR3 is TGTGCCAGCAGTTTAATAGCGGCAGATACGCAGTATTTT. It codes for CASSLIAADTQYF.

This sequence joins TRBV11-2 and TRBJ2-3; 7 nucleotides line up with TRBD2. V was pared by 0 bases and J by 5 bases, with 2 bases of the junction left unmatched. The CDR3 totals 14 residues. CDR1 and CDR2 from the germline V gene are SGHAT and FQNNGV. CDR3 coding DNA: TGTGCCAGCAGCTTAGATTCGGGGGGAGATACGCAGTATTTT. Encoded protein: CASSLDSGGDTQYF. The full variable domain, rest sourced from reference TRBV11-2 and TRBJ2-3, is EAGVAQSPRYKIIEKRQSVAFWCNPISGHATLYWYQQILGQGPKLLIQFQNNGVVDDSQLPKDRFSAERLKGVDSTLKIQPAKLEDSAVYLCASSLDSGGDTQYFGPGTRLTVL.

The chain links TRBV25-1 to TRBJ1-6; no definite D call. CDR1 MGHDK and CDR2 SYGVNS come from the germline V gene. There are 14 residues in the CDR3. V shed 4 bases and J shed 5 bases, with 9 bases lying between them. The CDR3 here is CASSVGPDNSPLHF. CDR3 DNA: TGTGCCAGCAGTGTAGGGCCTGATAATTCACCCCTCCACTTT.

This clone has more than one count but fewer than ten. This sequence joins TRBV5-4 and TRBJ2-2, with D possibly being TRBD1 (6 bases). V was trimmed by 3 bases and J by 2 bases, leaving 8 bases between them. The CDR3 has 14 amino acids. From germline, CDR1 is SGHNT and CDR2 YYREEE (reference sequence). The DNA of the CDR3 is TGTGCCAGCAGCTACGGGACAAACACCGGGGAGCTGTTTTTT. Translation gives CASSYGTNTGELFF.

This chain joins TRBV7-9 and TRBJ2-1; possible D gene TRBD2, 7 bases. The ends were cut back, 5 bases at V and 9 bases at J, with 11 bases in the middle. Looked up from germline, CDR1 is SEHNR and CDR2 is FQNEAQ (reference sequence). CDR3 length equals 12 residues. CDR3 protein: CASSVRGGEQFF. The CDR3 DNA reads as TGTGCCAGCAGCGTAAGGGGGGGTGAGCAGTTCTTC.